These 32 T cell receptor beta chains were sequenced from one sample in a study of T cells in tuberculosis. Clones were sequenced by immunoSEQ multiplex PCR, and TCRdb holds only the in-frame ones, with some missing. The table has under 40,000 clones, roughly 92% seen once; the top ten hold around 7%. Sequencing input: PBMCs. These receptors originate from a donor between 10 and 35 years old with latent tuberculosis or without tuberculosis infection.

The chain carries TRBV27 and TRBJ1-2, with 8 bases aligning to TRBD1. The CDR3 is made up of 13 amino acids. The germline CDR1 and CDR2 sequences are MNHEY and SMNVEV (reference sequence). V was pared by 6 bases and J by 3 bases, with 3 bases of the junction left unmatched. In DNA form, the CDR3 reads TGTGCCAGCAGCATGACAGGGGACTATGGCTACACCTTC. Translation: CASSMTGDYGYTF.

The V and J genes are TRBV5-4 and TRBJ2-1, with TRBD1 as a possible D gene (6 bases). The V end lost 4 bases, the J end lost 4 bases, and 12 bases lay between the germline ends. The germline V gene encodes CDR1 SGHNT and CDR2 YYREEE (reference sequence). The CDR3 length is 14 residues. The CDR3 loop reads CASSIRDKYNEQFF. Written as DNA, the CDR3 is TGTGCCAGCAGCATCCGGGACAAATACAATGAGCAGTTCTTC.

This chain links TRBV27 with TRBJ2-1, with TRBD1 identical over 10 bases. The germline V gene has CDR1 MNHEY and CDR2 SMNVEV (reference sequence). The CDR3 consists of 12 residues. Trimming removed 5 bases from V and 14 bases from J; junction bases left unmatched: 6. This CDR3 is CASSPTGTGEFF. The DNA of the CDR3 is TGTGCCAGCAGTCCGACCGGGACAGGGGAGTTCTTC.

This clone was detected only once. The chain has TRBV2 and TRBJ1-2; D unresolved. Per the germline V gene, CDR1 is SNHLY and CDR2 is FYNNEI. V lost 6 bases and J 2 bases, leaving 4 bases between the germline ends. The CDR3 has 11 amino acids. The CDR3 DNA is TGTGCCAGCAGGGAGAACTATGGCTACACCTTC. Translated, it gives CASRENYGYTF.

This clone was seen a single time. J is TRBJ2-1 and V is TRBV6-4, with D tentatively TRBD2 (5 bases). CDR3 size: 15 residues. Trimming took off 5 bases at V and 2 bases at J, with 13 bases between the two ends. Germline CDR1 is MRHNA and CDR2 is SNTAGT. Here the CDR3 DNA reads TGTGCCAGCAGTACAAGACCCGGGGCCTACAATGAGCAGTTCTTC. Translated, it gives CASSTRPGAYNEQFF.

The rearrangement uses TRBV29-1 and TRBJ1-2; D is possibly TRBD1 (5 bases). V was cut by 2 bases and J by 2 bases, with 12 bases left in between. The CDR3 contains 14 residues. Per the germline V gene, CDR1 is SQVTM and CDR2 is ANQGSEA. CDR3 loop: CSVESAGANYGYTF. The CDR3 bases are TGCAGCGTTGAATCGGCTGGGGCGAACTATGGCTACACCTTC.

V usage is TRBV2 and J usage is TRBJ1-2; TRBD1 is a possible D gene (5 bases). The germline CDR1 and CDR2 sequences are SNHLY and FYNNEI. CDR3 length: 11 amino acids. V was cut by 6 bases and J by 8 bases, with 10 bases left in between. The CDR3 nucleotides are TGTGCCAGCAGGGGGGAGGTCGGCTACACCTTC. Translating gives CASRGEVGYTF.

The genes are TRBV5-1 and TRBJ2-7, with a possible D match to TRBD1 (6 bases). This CDR3 has 15 residues. V lost 0 bases and J lost 7, with 17 bases in between. Germline V gene lookup returns CDR1 SGHRS and CDR2 YFSETQ. CDR3 sequence: CASSLEGQRRWEQYF. CDR3 coding DNA: TGCGCCAGCAGCTTGGAAGGACAGCGAAGGTGGGAGCAGTACTTC.

The chain links TRBV18 to TRBJ2-7, with 7 bases that match TRBD1. With 0 bases clipped from V and 7 bases from J, the junction kept 9 bases outside the gene matches. CDR1 is KGHSH and CDR2 is LQKENI in the germline V gene. This CDR3 is built from 15 residues. The CDR3 here is CASSPPKRGPGEQYF. The CDR3 DNA follows: TGTGCCAGCTCACCACCGAAAAGGGGGCCGGGAGAGCAGTACTTC.

This chain connects TRBV27 to TRBJ2-3; 7 bases map to TRBD1. This CDR3 has 14 amino acids. V lost 3 bases and J lost 4; bases outside the gene matches: 4. Germline V lookup: CDR1 MNHEY, CDR2 SMNVEV (reference sequence). CDR3 protein: CASSFRQGADTQYF. The CDR3 DNA follows: TGTGCCAGCAGTTTCCGTCAGGGGGCAGATACGCAGTATTTT.

This clone was detected only once. This rearrangement joins TRBV25-1 to TRBJ1-5; D possibly corresponds to TRBD1 (6 bases). Germline V lookup: CDR1 MGHDK, CDR2 SYGVNS. V was trimmed by 6 bases and J by 3 bases, leaving 12 bases between them. CDR3 length equals 14 residues. In DNA, the CDR3 is TGTGCCAGCAGCCCTGACAGGTTCAATCAGCCCCAGCATTTT. It codes for CASSPDRFNQPQHF.

The V call is TRBV19, the J call TRBJ1-2, with 7 bases matching TRBD1. Unmatched junction bases numbered 16, after V lost 8 bases and J lost 4 bases. CDR1 and CDR2 from the germline V gene are LNHDA and SQIVND (reference sequence). This CDR3 is built from 16 residues. DNA for the CDR3: TGTGCCAGTCGACCCCTCCGGGGGACAGCGCTCTATGGCTACACCTTC. It yields the protein CASRPLRGTALYGYTF. The full variable domain, rest sourced from reference TRBV19 and TRBJ1-2, is DGGITQSPKYLFRKEGQNVTLSCEQNLNHDAMYWYRQDPGQGLRLIYYSQIVNDFQKGDIAEGYSVSREKKESFPLTVTSAQKNPTAFYLCASRPLRGTALYGYTFGSGTRLTVV.

The chain links TRBV5-1 to TRBJ2-2; D perhaps matches TRBD1 (5 bases). With 0 bases removed from V and 7 bases from J, the gap between germline ends came to 19 bases. This CDR3 is built from 17 residues. Germline values: CDR1 SGHRS, CDR2 YFSETQ. CDR3 nucleotide sequence: TGCGCCAGCAGCTTGGCCAAGGCAGGGTCGCCCTTCGGGGAGCTGTTTTTT. Its protein is CASSLAKAGSPFGELFF.

The chain joins TRBV6-1 to TRBJ2-3, with D perhaps TRBD1 (5 bases). The germline V gene encodes CDR1 MNHNS and CDR2 SASEGT. The CDR3 runs 16 residues. V lost 2 bases and J lost 1, with 13 bases in between. CDR3 in amino acids: CASSERRERRTDTQYF. The CDR3 coding sequence is TGTGCCAGCAGTGAACGCAGGGAAAGGCGCACAGATACGCAGTATTTT.

This clone was observed a handful of times. This sequence joins TRBV9 and TRBJ1-3; D possibly corresponds to TRBD1 (5 bases). The CDR3 is 15 residues long. V was trimmed by 0 bases and J by 6 bases, leaving 13 bases between them. Germline CDR1 is SGDLS and CDR2 is YYNGEE. This CDR3 is CASSVAGEIANTIYF. The DNA of the CDR3 is TGTGCCAGCAGCGTAGCGGGGGAAATCGCAAACACCATATATTTT.

The chain has TRBV9 and TRBJ2-7, with D uncertain. There are 12 residues in the CDR3. Trimming removed 3 bases at V and 0 bases at J, with 4 bases between. Per the germline V gene, CDR1 is SGDLS and CDR2 is YYNGEE. The CDR3 loop reads CASSGSSYEQYF. Written as DNA, the CDR3 is TGTGCCAGCAGCGGGAGCTCCTACGAGCAGTACTTC.

The CDR3 protein is CASSRGGETDTQYF. DNA of the CDR3: TGTGCCAGTAGTAGAGGGGGCGAAACAGATACGCAGTATTTT. The V call is TRBV19, the J call TRBJ2-3, with 7 nucleotides matching TRBD1. The CDR3 length is 14 residues. The germline V gene has CDR1 LNHDA and CDR2 SQIVND (reference sequence). V lost 4 bases, J lost 3 bases, and 4 bases stayed unmatched.

CDR3 in DNA: TGTGCCAGCAGTTACTCGAACAGGGGCAATTCACCCCTCCACTTT. It specifies CASSYSNRGNSPLHF. The V call is TRBV6-5, the J call TRBJ1-6; 7 bases are shared with TRBD1. V lost 0 bases and J lost 7; bases outside the gene matches: 3. The CDR3 consists of 15 residues. Germline assignment: CDR1 MNHEY and CDR2 SVGAGI.

The chain is built from TRBV27 and TRBJ1-3, with D unclear. The germline gives CDR1 MNHEY, CDR2 SMNVEV (reference sequence). This CDR3 has 14 residues. Trimming removed 5 bases from V and 1 base from J, with 9 bases in between. For the CDR3, the DNA is TGTGCCAGCAGTAATTCCGGTTCTGGAAACACCATATATTTT. The encoded protein is CASSNSGSGNTIYF.

The V call is TRBV4-3, the J call TRBJ2-3, with D tentatively TRBD2 (5 bases). The germline gives CDR1 LGHNA, CDR2 YSLEER. Between the trimmed V and J ends, which lost 4 bases and 4 bases, there was a span of 9 bases. The CDR3 length is 13 residues. The CDR3 region is CASSPREADTQYF. The CDR3 bases are TGCGCCAGCAGCCCCCGGGAAGCAGATACGCAGTATTTT.

The V gene is TRBV5-1, the J gene TRBJ2-1; 9 bases fit TRBD2. The CDR3 loop spans 16 amino acids. Losses at the gene ends were 1 base for V and 5 bases for J; bases not matched to a gene: 7. The germline CDR1 and CDR2 sequences are SGHRS and YFSETQ. The CDR3 loop reads CASSLFSGGGDNEQFF. The CDR3 coding sequence is TGCGCCAGCAGCTTGTTTAGCGGGGGAGGGGACAATGAGCAGTTCTTC.

CDR3 residues: CASSLLANYGYTF. The DNA of the CDR3 is TGTGCCAGCAGCTTATTAGCTAACTATGGCTACACCTTC. The rearrangement joins TRBV5-8 to TRBJ1-2, with D unresolved. The CDR3 extends over 13 amino acids. The V and J ends lost 2 bases and 0 bases respectively, with 5 bases between them. Germline assignment: CDR1 SGHTS and CDR2 YDEGEE.

A single count supports this clone. The rearrangement links TRBV5-4 to TRBJ1-2; D is undetermined. CDR1 is SGHNT, CDR2 YYREEE, per germline (reference sequence). This CDR3 contains 13 residues. Trimming removed 4 bases at V and 4 bases at J, with 11 bases between. Here the CDR3 DNA reads TGTGCCAGCAGCGAGGGAGTTGGCTATGGCTACACCTTC. It yields the protein CASSEGVGYGYTF.

The V call is TRBV6-5, the J call TRBJ2-2; D is perhaps TRBD1 (6 bases). There are 15 residues in the CDR3. V was cut by 4 bases and J by 3 bases, with 12 bases left in between. Germline V gives CDR1 MNHEY, CDR2 SVGAGI. CDR3 in amino acids: CASSFTGSDTGELFF. The DNA for the CDR3 is TGTGCCAGCAGTTTTACAGGGTCGGACACCGGGGAGCTGTTTTTT.

The chain recombines TRBV6-5 with TRBJ2-2, with TRBD1 identical over 7 bases. V shed 6 bases and J 0 bases; nucleotides not matched to a gene: 4. The germline V gene encodes CDR1 MNHEY and CDR2 SVGAGI. The CDR3 is 15 residues long. DNA for the CDR3: TGTGCCAGCAGCCGCGGACAGGCGAACACCGGGGAGCTGTTTTTT. Protein product: CASSRGQANTGELFF.

The chain joins TRBV18 to TRBJ1-4, with TRBD1 matching 7 bases. V was clipped by 6 bases and J by 7 bases; unmatched bases: 8. The CDR3 has 14 residues. CDR1 is KGHSH and CDR2 is LQKENI in the germline V gene. The CDR3 spells CASSQTRTGEKLFF. The CDR3, as DNA: TGTGCCAGCTCGCAGACCAGGACAGGTGAAAAACTGTTTTTT. The variable domain in full, with the rest retrieved from reference TRBV18 and TRBJ1-4, is NAGVMQNPRHLVRRRGQEARLRCSPMKGHSHVYWYRQLPEEGLKFMVYLQKENIIDESGMPKERFSAEFPKEGPSILRIQQVVRGDSAAYFCASSQTRTGEKLFFGSGTQLSVL.

The rearrangement uses TRBV29-1 and TRBJ1-2, with TRBD1 matching over 10 bases. The V segment lost 6 bases and the J segment 6 bases; nucleotides outside the gene matches: 1. Germline CDR1 is SQVTM and CDR2 is ANQGSEA. The CDR3 loop spans 11 amino acids. The CDR3: CSVGTGDGYTF. The CDR3, as DNA: TGCAGCGTCGGGACAGGGGATGGCTACACCTTC.

The chain recombines TRBV7-9 with TRBJ1-2; 12 bases line up with TRBD1. V lost 5 bases, J lost 8 bases, and 6 bases stayed unmatched. Germline loops: CDR1 SEHNR, CDR2 FQNEAQ (reference sequence). The CDR3 has 14 amino acids. The CDR3 DNA follows: TGTGCCAGCAGCACGGGACAGGGGGCCGGGGGCTACACCTTC. It encodes CASSTGQGAGGYTF.

This chain uses TRBV30 with TRBJ1-3; 7 bases map to TRBD1. This CDR3 has 12 residues. CDR1 and CDR2 from the germline V gene are GTSNPN and SVGIG (reference sequence). Unmatched junction bases numbered 2, after V lost 1 base and J lost 8 bases. DNA of the CDR3: TGTGCCTGGAGTGGACAGGGAGACACCATATATTTT. Translating it yields CAWSGQGDTIYF. The variable domain in full, completed from reference TRBV30 and TRBJ1-3, reads SQTIHQWPATLVQPVGSPLSLECTVEGTSNPNLYWYRQAAGRGLQLLFYSVGIGQISSEVPQNLSASRPQDRQFILSSKKLLLSDSGFYLCAWSGQGDTIYFGEGSWLTVV.

CDR3 coding DNA: TGTGCCAGCAAGTTAATCGAAACGGGAGGCTACACCTTC. It is translated as CASKLIETGGYTF. The chain joins TRBV2 to TRBJ1-2; D is uncertain. The CDR3 has 13 residues. Germline CDR1 is SNHLY and CDR2 is FYNNEI. V lost 7 bases and J 8 bases, leaving 17 bases between the germline ends.

The chain joins TRBV7-3 to TRBJ2-1; 8 nucleotides align to TRBD2. V shed 1 base, J shed 6 bases, and the junction held 5 bases outside the gene matches. This CDR3 spans 15 amino acids. Germline V CDR1 and CDR2: SGHTA, FQGTGA. CDR3: CASSLRGSGGNEQFF. CDR3 in DNA: TGTGCCAGCAGCTTAAGGGGGAGCGGGGGCAATGAGCAGTTCTTC.

The V and J genes are TRBV6-5 and TRBJ1-2; 10 nucleotides align to TRBD1. After removal of 6 bases from V and 7 bases from J, the junction contained 5 bases not matched to a gene. The CDR3 has 13 residues. Germline CDR1 reads MNHEY; CDR2 reads SVGAGI. CDR3 nucleotides: TGTGCCAGCAGCTGGGACAGGGGCTCTGGCTACACCTTC. Translating it yields CASSWDRGSGYTF.